This T cell receptor beta chain was recorded in a study of blood T cell repertoires in COVID-19. Overall study context: Both acute and convalescent COVID-19 samples were obtained from the United States, Italy and Spain. PBMCs, B-cell-depleted T cells, or T cells were the source of the cDNA or gDNA that made up the material.

From germline, CDR1 is SGHAT and CDR2 FQNNGV. The CDR3 has 15 amino acids. V was pared by 0 bases and J by 4 bases, with 5 bases of the junction left unmatched. Libraries were prepared by immunoSEQ multiplex PCR; TCRdb keeps only in-frame clonotypes and omits some of them. This table holds hundreds of thousands of clones, 70% to 85% found once. This clonotype was obtained from a woman over 75 with acute or convalescent COVID-19. The sequenced sample was peripheral blood. The chain uses TRBV11-2 and TRBJ1-2; 7 bases align to TRBD1. CDR3 residues: CASSLDYRGSYGYTF. The CDR3 nucleotides are TGTGCCAGCAGCTTAGACTACAGGGGAAGCTATGGCTACACCTTC.